This T cell receptor beta chain was recorded in a study of T-cell memory formation after mild COVID-19. For the study at large: Largely donor-specific TCR clusters were found.

Study results and limitations: Clones shrinking between day 15 and 85 showed a balanced CD4/CD8 split, and those that grew later tilted toward CD4+. Some SARS-CoV-2-responding clones were already detected in memory before infection. CD4+ contracting clones lay mainly in CM and EM, CD8+ ones in EMRA.

The V gene lost 6 bases and the J gene lost 2 bases, with 10 bases spanning the gap. The CDR3 has 13 amino acids. Germline CDR1 is SQVTM and CDR2 is ANQGSEA. This clonotype was observed a handful of times. Its antigen remains unknown. TCRdb re-called the 5' RACE reads with MiXCR, one entry per CDR3 protein. The sample consists of 400,000 to 450,000 distinct CDR3 sequences, more than 15% of them appearing once. This rearrangement joins TRBV29-1 to TRBJ2-2; the D is unclear. The sequenced sample consisted of PBMCs or a T cell subset sorted from them (not recorded which). This sequence was found in a man younger than 35 who had mild COVID-19 (a few samples of this study predate the infection). Cell type and time point are not known. The CDR3 DNA sequence: TGCAGCGTGACGCAACAAAACACCGGGGAGCTGTTTTTT. Its protein is CSVTQQNTGELFF.